This T cell receptor beta chain was profiled in a study of shared clonotypes between healthy human individuals (dated by TCRdb to about 2020). Broadly, across the study: A few men and two women, aged 18 to 49 years, made up the cohort. Blood TCR repertoires of roughly five healthy adults were deeply sequenced to estimate repertoire size and the extent of clonotype sharing between individuals. Leukapheresis yielded between about 0.9 and 10 billion PBMCs per donor. Per donor, three plates each were used for CD4 naive and CD4 memory, two for CD8 naive, and one for CD8 memory. To increase sequencing depth and limit assay-specific biases, different laboratories used diverse techniques to prepare libraries and sequence TCR repertoires. On the study overall, not on this receptor specifically: Because the study included a small number of donors, the genetic and exposure-history diversity represented was limited. Sampling was limited to blood, and TCR repertoires in tissue likely differ from TCR repertoires in blood. Pairwise subsampling led to the expectation that sequencing depth would affect the degree of clonotype sharing among donors. Sharing across four donors was observed for 4.5% to 6.5% of naive CD4, around 3.5% of naive CD8, about 2.3% of memory CD4, and about 0.38% of memory CD8 clonotypes. Incomplete sequencing was indicated by rarefaction of sorted-subset datasets, despite the large sequencing depth. Larger estimated clonotype richness was generally found for naive subsets than for memory subsets. Compared with non-shared clonotypes, the clonotypes found in all four sorted-subset donors had higher generation probabilities.

For the CD8 naive samples, CD45RO-negative cells were positively selected for CCR7, yielding a CD45RA+CCR7+ population from which TemRA cells were excluded. The donors were healthy, HIV-negative adults with no recently reported acute infections or vaccinations. Every donor was a Caucasian adult living in Nashville, Tennessee, USA. Blood was collected by leukapheresis, and PBMCs were isolated by Ficoll-Histopaque density gradient centrifugation and then cryopreserved in liquid nitrogen vapor phase. Purity and quantity of every magnetically sorted T cell population were checked by analytical flow cytometry. From each sorted fraction, genomic DNA was isolated and quantified by UV absorbance on a Nanodrop 2000c. Trimming at the junction amounts to 6 bases on V and 0 bases on J, and the germline ends lie 9 bases apart. CDR1 and CDR2, looked up from the germline V gene, are SGHAT and FQNNGV. Including the terminal cysteine and phenylalanine, the CDR3 comprises 14 residues. Solely the CDR3 DNA is kept, with 42 bases framed from the first base.

Using the deep immunoSEQ assay, TCR CDR3 regions were amplified from genomic DNA by multiplex PCR. For each cell subset, the extracted genomic DNA was distributed evenly across all wells of several immunoSEQ 96-well plates, and each plate served as one replicate. Each replicate PCR for sorted subsets received approximately 220 ng genomic DNA, equal to roughly 30,000 T cell genomes. Purified libraries were measured with a Qubit 3.0 fluorometer, size-checked on a Bioanalyzer 2100, and measured again with the KAPA Library Quantification kit. Every immunoSEQ 96-well plate was sequenced on a separate single-read 150-cycle Illumina NextSeq 550 flow cell. The paper's processing steps were these. Because the immunoSEQ output included only junctional sequences and no quality scores, the filtering could not be the same as the filtering used for full-length reads. Sequences were annotated with PyIR, a Python wrapper for IgBLAST v1.9, and V/J genes and CDR3 were assigned using IMGT germline references. Reads were filtered out if the reads had weak V/J assignments (E-value above 1e-6), no CDR3, stop codons, out-of-frame junctions, or ambiguous translated residues. A V3J clonotype was defined by an identical inferred V gene, J gene, and CDR3 amino acid sequence. To compute the percentage overlap between repertoires, the number of shared unique clonotypes was divided by the size of the smaller repertoire. Richness of each repertoire was evaluated using RTK rarefaction, the Chao1 estimator, and Recon v2.1 estimates of unobserved clonotypes. Generation probabilities for all TCRbeta clonotypes obtained by the gDNA method from several donors were computed using OLGA. The immuneACCESS repertoire file appears here via TCRdb, limited to in-frame rearrangements. These files lack a portion of the clones; in checked studies, under half of the deficit traces to unresolved V genes, and the cause of the others is not known. That table is the source of V, J and clone size, and D and trimming were worked out from the DNA. In all, the sample holds almost 700,000 clones, and about 90% of those were seen once. The ten largest clonotypes hold 24% of the sample.

A word on this clone: Its antigen is unknown. Base qualities are missing; no much larger clone stands one base away.

The sequence is built from TRBV11-2 and TRBJ1-3; the D gene is unclear. The clonotype was recovered from a young man in good health. Sequencing used naive CD8+ T cells sorted from blood. Explained via the paper, the cell subset or site label denotes: CD45RA+CCR7+. CDR3 protein: CASSPPSSGNTIYF. The nucleotide sequence reads as follows: TGTGCCAGCAGTCCACCGAGCTCTGGAAACACCATATATTTT.